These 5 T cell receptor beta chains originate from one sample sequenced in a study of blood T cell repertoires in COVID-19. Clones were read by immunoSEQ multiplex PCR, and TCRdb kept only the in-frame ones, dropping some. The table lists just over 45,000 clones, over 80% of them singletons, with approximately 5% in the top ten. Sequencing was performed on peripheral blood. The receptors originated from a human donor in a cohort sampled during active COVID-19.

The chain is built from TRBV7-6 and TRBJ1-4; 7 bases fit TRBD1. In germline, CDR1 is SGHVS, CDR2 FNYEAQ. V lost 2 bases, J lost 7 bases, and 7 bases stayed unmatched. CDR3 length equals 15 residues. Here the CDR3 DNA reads TGTGCCAGCAGCTTAACGGGGCAGGGGGGTGAAAAACTGTTTTTT. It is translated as CASSLTGQGGEKLFF. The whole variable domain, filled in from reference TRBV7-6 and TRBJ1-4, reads GAGVSQSPRYKVTKRGQDVALRCDPISGHVSLYWYRQALGQGPEFLTYFNYEAQQDKSGLPNDRFSAERPEGSISTLTIQRTEQRDSAMYRCASSLTGQGGEKLFFGSGTQLSVL.

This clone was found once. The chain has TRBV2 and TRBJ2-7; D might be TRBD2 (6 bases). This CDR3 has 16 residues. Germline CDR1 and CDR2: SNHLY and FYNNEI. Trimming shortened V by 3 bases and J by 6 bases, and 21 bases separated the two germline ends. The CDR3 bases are TGTGCCAGCAGTGAGATGGTTAGCCGCGGGGACCGCGAGCAGTACTTC. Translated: CASSEMVSRGDREQYF.

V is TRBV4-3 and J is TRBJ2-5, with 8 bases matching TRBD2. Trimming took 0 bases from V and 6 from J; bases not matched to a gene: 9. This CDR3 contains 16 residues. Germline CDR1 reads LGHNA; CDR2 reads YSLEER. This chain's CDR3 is CASSQDGSSGWQTQYF. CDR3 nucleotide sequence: TGCGCCAGCAGCCAAGATGGGTCTAGCGGGTGGCAGACCCAGTACTTC.

The CDR3 bases are TGTGCCAGCAGCCGACAGGGGATTAACACCGGGGAGCTGTTTTTT. As protein: CASSRQGINTGELFF. The rearrangement links TRBV5-4 to TRBJ2-2, with 8 bases matching TRBD1. Trimming at V came to 4 bases and at J to 2 bases, leaving 4 bases not matched to a gene. The CDR3 totals 15 residues. Germline lookup yields CDR1 SGHNT and CDR2 YYREEE (reference sequence).

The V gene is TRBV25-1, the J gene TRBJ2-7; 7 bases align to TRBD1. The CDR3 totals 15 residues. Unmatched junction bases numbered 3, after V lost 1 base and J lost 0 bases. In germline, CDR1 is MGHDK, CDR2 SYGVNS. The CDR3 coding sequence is TGTGCCAGCAGTGAATCGGCAGGGGGCTCCTACGAGCAGTACTTC. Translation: CASSESAGGSYEQYF.